Listed here is a single T cell receptor beta chain. The same CDR3 is also encoded by other DNA sequences in this sample. TCRdb's copy holds only in-frame clones and misses some; the assay was immunoSEQ multiplex PCR. There are over 250,000 clones in the sample; about 73% occur only once, and about 3.5% lies in the top ten. Germline V gene lookup returns CDR1 GTSNPN and CDR2 SVGIG (reference sequence). Trimming removed 0 bases from V and 7 bases from J; junction bases left unmatched: 5. The length of the CDR3 is 15 residues. The sample comes from a study of blood T cell repertoires in COVID-19. Study details: T cells, B-cell-depleted T cells, or PBMCs supplied cDNA or gDNA.

Material: peripheral blood. The chain links TRBV30 to TRBJ2-1, with TRBD1 matching 11 bases. The origin of this receptor is a woman aged 80 or over with acute or convalescent COVID-19. The CDR3 region has the DNA TGTGCCTGGAGTGTACGCGGGACAGGGGGGAATGAGCAGTTCTTC. Protein product: CAWSVRGTGGNEQFF.